One sample yielded the 32 T cell receptor beta chains listed below, sequenced in a study of OX40 agonist ivuxolimab in advanced cancers. Sequencing was performed with immunoSEQ multiplex PCR; in TCRdb, only in-frame clones are kept and a portion is missing. This table holds 70,000 to 80,000 clones, roughly 87% found once. Specimen: CD4+ or CD8+ T cells sorted from blood, collected in a trial of the OX40 agonist ivuxolimab. These receptors were taken from an adult with an advanced solid tumor such as melanoma, head and neck, liver or kidney cancer.

This chain joins TRBV6-5 and TRBJ2-7; 9 bases are shared with TRBD1. In germline, CDR1 is MNHEY, CDR2 SVGAGI. The CDR3 is made up of 15 amino acids. V was clipped by 6 bases and J by 0 bases; unmatched bases: 6. The CDR3 nucleotides read TGTGCCAGCAGCGCGGGACAGGGCTTCTCCTACGAGCAGTACTTC. It specifies CASSAGQGFSYEQYF.

The chain recombines TRBV7-2 with TRBJ2-7, with TRBD2 identical over 9 bases. V was clipped by 0 bases and J by 2 bases; unmatched bases: 2. The germline CDR1 and CDR2 sequences are SGHTA and FQGNSA. The length of the CDR3 is 15 residues. This CDR3 reads CASSLATSGPYEQYF. CDR3 sequence (DNA): TGTGCCAGCAGCTTAGCGACTAGCGGCCCCTACGAGCAGTACTTC.

This rearrangement joins TRBV5-6 to TRBJ2-5; D is ambiguous. Per the germline V gene, CDR1 is SGHDT and CDR2 is YYEEEE. V was shortened by 2 bases and J by 7 bases, with 12 bases between the two germline ends. This CDR3 spans 13 amino acids. The CDR3 region has the DNA TGTGCCAGCAGCTTCCCTAGTGGCGGGACCCAGTACTTC. Its translation is CASSFPSGGTQYF.

The gene calls are TRBV9 and TRBJ2-2; possibly TRBD1 for D (5 bases). CDR3 length: 15 amino acids. Germline CDR1 SGDLS, CDR2 YYNGEE. With 0 bases removed from V and 5 bases from J, the gap between germline ends came to 11 bases. In DNA form, the CDR3 reads TGTGCCAGCAGCGTAGAAGCAGGGTTAACCGGGGAGCTGTTTTTT. As protein: CASSVEAGLTGELFF.

The rearrangement uses TRBV6-4 and TRBJ2-3; 8 bases match TRBD2. Trimming removed 5 bases from V and 3 bases from J; junction bases left unmatched: 7. Germline V gives CDR1 MRHNA, CDR2 SNTAGT. The CDR3 length is 15 residues. CDR3: CASSTTGTRTDTQYF. In nucleotides, the CDR3 is TGTGCCAGCAGTACCACCGGGACTAGAACAGATACGCAGTATTTT.

The chain is built from TRBV2 and TRBJ2-3, with D perhaps matching TRBD1 or TRBD2 (6 bases each). CDR1 and CDR2 (germline): SNHLY, FYNNEI. V was cut by 7 bases and J by 2 bases, with 13 bases left in between. CDR3 length equals 14 residues. The CDR3 spells CASKGGQYTDTQYF. The CDR3 nucleotides are TGTGCCAGCAAGGGGGGACAATACACAGATACGCAGTATTTT.

The J gene is TRBJ1-4, the V gene TRBV5-1, with D possibly matching TRBD1 (5 bases). Germline CDR1 is SGHRS and CDR2 is YFSETQ. The CDR3 is 14 amino acids. V lost 2 bases, J lost 7 bases, and 12 bases lay in between. The CDR3 reads CASSLGQSGEKLFF. CDR3 DNA: TGCGCCAGCAGCTTAGGACAATCAGGTGAAAAACTGTTTTTT.

This chain's CDR3 is CASSIPFSGSPYNEQFF. CDR3 DNA sequence: TGTGCCAGTAGTATCCCTTTCAGCGGGAGTCCCTACAATGAGCAGTTCTTC. The chain employs TRBV19 and TRBJ2-1; the match to TRBD2 covers 8 bases. This CDR3 has 17 amino acids. The ends lost 3 bases at V and 2 bases at J; junction bases unmatched: 9. Germline CDR1 is LNHDA and CDR2 is SQIVND (reference sequence).

In this sample, this clone turned up once. The chain is built from TRBV29-1 and TRBJ1-2; a weak D match, TRBD1 (6 bases). The CDR3 contains 14 residues. Germline lookup yields CDR1 SQVTM and CDR2 ANQGSEA. V was cut by 0 bases and J by 8 bases, with 16 bases left in between. Here the CDR3 DNA reads TGCAGCGTTGAAGATCGGAGCAGGGGTAGCGGCTACACCTTC. Protein sequence: CSVEDRSRGSGYTF.

The J gene is TRBJ2-5, the V gene TRBV7-1; the D gene is possibly TRBD2 (6 bases). TRBV7-1 is flagged as an ORF with uncertain function. This CDR3 comprises 14 residues. V gave up 5 bases and J gave up 5 bases, with 15 bases separating them. CDR3 in amino acids: CASSLAWAGETQYF. As DNA, the CDR3 is TGTGCCAGCAGCCTCGCCTGGGCGGGGGAGACCCAGTACTTC.

This clone was observed a single time. The chain uses TRBV28 and TRBJ2-2, with 8 bases that match TRBD1. After removal of 6 bases from V and 4 bases from J, the junction contained 10 bases not matched to a gene. The CDR3 sequence is 16 residues long. The germline V gene encodes CDR1 MDHEN and CDR2 SYDVKM. The CDR3 coding sequence is TGTGCCAGCAGGTCAACCGGACAGGGAGTCACCGGGGAGCTGTTTTTT. This encodes CASRSTGQGVTGELFF.

This clone appeared once. The chain uses TRBV2 and TRBJ2-3; D is ambiguous. Deletions cut 4 bases from V and 3 bases from J, with 5 bases between. The CDR3 covers 12 residues. The germline gives CDR1 SNHLY, CDR2 FYNNEI. The CDR3 sequence: CASSGQTDTQYF. The CDR3 DNA reads as TGTGCCAGCAGTGGACAAACAGATACGCAGTATTTT.

A word on this clone: Other DNA sequences in the sample encode the same CDR3. The CDR3 nucleotides are TGTGCCTGGAGTGTCCGGGACGAGCAGTACTTC. It specifies CAWSVRDEQYF. The chain joins TRBV30 to TRBJ2-7; the D is unclear. The germline CDR1 and CDR2 sequences are GTSNPN and SVGIG (reference sequence). The CDR3 consists of 11 residues. The V gene lost 0 bases and the J gene lost 5 bases, with 5 bases spanning the gap.

Here the CDR3 reads CAWSRSRGVYSNQPQHF. CDR3 DNA: TGTGCCTGGAGTAGGTCCAGGGGAGTTTATAGCAATCAGCCCCAGCATTTT. V gene TRBV30 combines with J gene TRBJ1-5, with D tentatively TRBD1 (6 bases). The CDR3 loop spans 17 amino acids. Germline V CDR1 and CDR2: GTSNPN, SVGIG (reference sequence). V lost 2 bases and J 0 bases, leaving 17 bases between the germline ends.

The V call is TRBV6-5, the J call TRBJ1-2; D gene unclear. Trimming took 2 bases from V and 7 from J, leaving 11 bases between them. The CDR3 length is 13 residues. CDR1 is MNHEY, CDR2 SVGAGI, per germline. This CDR3 is CASSYGGSSGYTF. The CDR3 bases are TGTGCCAGCAGTTACGGAGGCTCCAGTGGCTACACCTTC.

The chain recombines TRBV6-6 with TRBJ2-5, with 12 positions matching TRBD2. The CDR3 is made up of 16 amino acids. Germline V lookup: CDR1 MNHNY, CDR2 SVGAGI (reference sequence). Trimming at V came to 5 bases and at J to 5 bases, leaving 9 bases not matched to a gene. The CDR3 DNA sequence: TGTGCCAGCAGTACCCCTAGCGGGGGGGCGTGGGAGACCCAGTACTTC. Translation gives CASSTPSGGAWETQYF.

About this clone itself: The identical CDR3 is also encoded by other nucleotide sequences in the sample. The rearrangement uses TRBV5-1 and TRBJ2-1; D is perhaps TRBD2 (6 bases). V was clipped by 4 bases and J by 2 bases, with 10 bases between them. CDR1 SGHRS and CDR2 YFSETQ come from the germline V gene. The CDR3 consists of 14 residues. In nucleotides, the CDR3 is TGCGCCAGCAGCGGTGGGGGGACCTACAATGAGCAGTTCTTC. It encodes CASSGGGTYNEQFF. Based on the CDR3 plus reference TRBV5-1 and TRBJ2-1, the full variable domain is KAGVTQTPRYLIKTRGQQVTLSCSPISGHRSVSWYQQTPGQGLQFLFEYFSETQRNKGNFPGRFSGRQFSNSRSEMNVSTLELGDSALYLCASSGGGTYNEQFFGPGTRLTVL.

V gene TRBV11-1 combines with J gene TRBJ1-1; perhaps TRBD1 as D (5 bases). The CDR3 runs 13 residues. Trimming took 4 bases from V and 2 from J, leaving 8 bases between them. The germline gives CDR1 SGHAT, CDR2 FQDESV (reference sequence). The CDR3 loop reads CASSSGHNTEAFF. The CDR3 coding sequence is TGTGCCAGCAGCTCCGGACACAACACTGAAGCTTTCTTT.

Only a few counts were recorded for this clone. This rearrangement joins TRBV6-5 to TRBJ1-5; 9 bases are a match to TRBD1. Trimming cost V 6 bases and J 2 bases; bases outside gene matches: 2. CDR1 and CDR2 (germline): MNHEY, SVGAGI. CDR3 size: 14 residues. CDR3 loop: CASSRTGGNQPQHF. The DNA for the CDR3 is TGTGCCAGCAGCCGGACAGGGGGCAATCAGCCCCAGCATTTT.

The rearrangement joins TRBV11-2 to TRBJ2-5, with D perhaps TRBD1 (5 bases). Germline CDR1 reads SGHAT; CDR2 reads FQNNGV. CDR3 length: 15 amino acids. Deletions cut 4 bases from V and 5 bases from J, with 17 bases between. The CDR3 nucleotides read TGTGCCAGCAGCTCCTATGACCGTAACAGGGAGACCCAGTACTTC. It yields the protein CASSSYDRNRETQYF.

The chain links TRBV6-6 to TRBJ1-2, with a possible D match to TRBD1 (5 bases). This CDR3 contains 13 residues. The V and J ends lost 1 base and 9 bases respectively, with 12 bases between them. Germline values: CDR1 MNHNY, CDR2 SVGAGI (reference sequence). The CDR3 sequence: CASSYLGQGSYTF. The DNA of the CDR3 is TGTGCCAGCAGTTACTTGGGCCAGGGTAGCTACACCTTC.

V gene TRBV19 combines with J gene TRBJ2-3; no clear D. The germline V and J ends were trimmed by 2 bases and 1 base, with 10 bases remaining between them. The germline V gene has CDR1 LNHDA and CDR2 SQIVND (reference sequence). The CDR3 consists of 15 residues. The CDR3 bases are TGTGCCAGTAGTATAAGGGCTGAACGCACAGATACGCAGTATTTT. Its translation: CASSIRAERTDTQYF.

The V and J genes are TRBV7-3 and TRBJ2-3; 8 bases fit TRBD2. The CDR3 has 15 amino acids. V trimming: 5 bases; J trimming: 0 bases; junction bases outside the gene matches: 4. CDR1 is SGHTA, CDR2 FQGTGA, per germline. CDR3 DNA: TGTGCCAGCAGCCGGCGGGGGGTAAGCACAGATACGCAGTATTTT. Its translation: CASSRRGVSTDTQYF.

The DNA of the CDR3 is TGTGCCAGCGACTGGGGCGGGAACGGCTACGAGCAGTACTTC. Protein sequence: CASDWGGNGYEQYF. The chain uses TRBV7-9 and TRBJ2-7; a weak D match, TRBD2 (6 bases). Trimming took 8 bases from V and 3 from J, leaving 17 bases between them. The CDR3 sequence is 14 residues long. Germline lookup yields CDR1 SEHNR and CDR2 FQNEAQ (reference sequence).

V usage is TRBV28 and J usage is TRBJ2-7; D might be TRBD2 (6 bases). The CDR3 covers 14 residues. The V and J ends lost 8 bases and 4 bases respectively, with 18 bases between them. Germline CDR1 is MDHEN and CDR2 is SYDVKM. The CDR3 DNA follows: TGTGCCAGCCATGATGTTGGGAGGATATACGAGCAGTACTTC. Translated, it gives CASHDVGRIYEQYF.

The V and J genes are TRBV10-3 and TRBJ2-7; D gene uncertain. From germline, CDR1 is ENHRY and CDR2 SYGVKD. CDR3 size: 14 residues. V lost 9 bases and J lost 0, with 15 bases in between. The CDR3 nucleotides are TGTGCCATACACAAAGATGGGCTCTCCTACGAGCAGTACTTC. Translated, it gives CAIHKDGLSYEQYF.

The chain joins TRBV7-8 to TRBJ1-2; D gene ambiguous. The CDR3 runs 13 residues. V was cut by 5 bases and J by 8 bases, with 15 bases left in between. Germline lookup yields CDR1 SGHVS and CDR2 FQNEAQ. CDR3 DNA sequence: TGTGCCAGCAGCCCCGCGGCATCGGGAGGCTACACCTTC. Its protein is CASSPAASGGYTF. Supplemented by reference TRBV7-8 and TRBJ1-2, the full variable domain reads GAGVSQSPRYKVAKRGQDVALRCDPISGHVSLFWYQQALGQGPEFLTYFQNEAQLDKSGLPSDRFFAERPEGSVSTLKIQRTQQEDSAVYLCASSPAASGGYTFGSGTRLTVV.

This rearrangement joins TRBV6-1 to TRBJ2-2; 11 bases are shared with TRBD1. Trimming took 10 bases from V and 6 from J; bases not matched to a gene: 10. CDR3 length equals 15 residues. Per the germline V gene, CDR1 is MNHNS and CDR2 is SASEGT. The CDR3: CANSQGQGVAGELFF. The CDR3 nucleotides are TGTGCCAACTCTCAGGGACAGGGGGTCGCCGGGGAGCTGTTTTTT.

The chain has TRBV27 and TRBJ2-3; D may be TRBD2 (6 bases). The CDR3 has 14 residues. The V gene's germline CDR1 is MNHEY and CDR2 SMNVEV (reference sequence). Trimming pared 5 bases from V and 2 bases from J, leaving 11 bases between. The CDR3 nucleotides are TGTGCCAGCAGTCAGGCGGGGATCACAGATACGCAGTATTTT. As protein: CASSQAGITDTQYF.

The rearrangement uses TRBV6-5 and TRBJ2-3, with 9 bases matching TRBD2. V dropped 6 bases and J dropped 3; count of bases not matched to a gene: 7. Per germline, CDR1 MNHEY and CDR2 SVGAGI. The CDR3 has 15 residues. CDR3 region: CASSRGLAPTDTQYF. DNA of the CDR3: TGTGCCAGCAGCCGGGGACTAGCCCCGACAGATACGCAGTATTTT.

The chain uses TRBV27 and TRBJ1-5, with 8 bases lining up with TRBD1. Looked up from germline, CDR1 is MNHEY and CDR2 is SMNVEV (reference sequence). The CDR3 has 14 residues. V shed 2 bases and J 6 bases; nucleotides not matched to a gene: 3. The DNA of the CDR3 is TGTGCCAGCAGTTTAAGTCAGGGGGCTCAGCCCCAGCATTTT. This translates into CASSLSQGAQPQHF.

The chain has TRBV5-4 and TRBJ2-3, with D perhaps TRBD2 (7 bases). V lost 3 bases, J lost 1 base, and 15 bases lay in between. CDR1 is SGHNT and CDR2 is YYREEE in the germline V gene (reference sequence). CDR3 length: 16 residues. Here the CDR3 reads CASSSRTGRGTDTQYF. The CDR3 bases are TGTGCCAGCAGCTCCCGTACAGGGAGGGGCACAGATACGCAGTATTTT.